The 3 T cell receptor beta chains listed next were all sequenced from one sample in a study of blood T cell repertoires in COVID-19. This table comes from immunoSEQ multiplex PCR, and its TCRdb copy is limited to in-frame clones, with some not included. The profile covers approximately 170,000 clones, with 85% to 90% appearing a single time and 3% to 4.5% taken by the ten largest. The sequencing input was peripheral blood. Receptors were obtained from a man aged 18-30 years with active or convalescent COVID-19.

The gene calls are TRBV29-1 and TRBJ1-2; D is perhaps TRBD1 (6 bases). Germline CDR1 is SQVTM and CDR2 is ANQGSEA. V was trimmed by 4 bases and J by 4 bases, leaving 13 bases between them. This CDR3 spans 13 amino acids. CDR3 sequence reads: CSVGVGGVYGYTF. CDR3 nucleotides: TGCAGCGTTGGGGTTGGGGGCGTCTATGGCTACACCTTC.

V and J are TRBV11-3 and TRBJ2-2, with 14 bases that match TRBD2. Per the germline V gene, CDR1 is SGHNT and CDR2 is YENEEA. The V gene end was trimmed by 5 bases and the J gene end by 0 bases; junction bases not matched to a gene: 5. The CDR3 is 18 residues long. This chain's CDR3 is CASSPRTSGGPNTGELFF. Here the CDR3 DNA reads TGTGCCAGCAGCCCTCGGACTAGCGGGGGGCCGAACACCGGGGAGCTGTTTTTT.

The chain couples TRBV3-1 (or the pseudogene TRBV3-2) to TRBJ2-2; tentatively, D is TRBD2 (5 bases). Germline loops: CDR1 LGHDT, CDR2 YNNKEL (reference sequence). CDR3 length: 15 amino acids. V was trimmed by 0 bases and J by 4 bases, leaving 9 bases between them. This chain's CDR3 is CASSQEVDFTGELFF. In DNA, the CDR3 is TGTGCCAGCAGCCAAGAGGTGGACTTCACCGGGGAGCTGTTTTTT.